The 19 T cell receptor beta chains given below trace back to one sample, sequenced in a study of CD8 T cells in Susac syndrome. Reverse transcription of roughly 0.5 to 1 ug RNA used random hexamers. TCRdb re-called the immunoSEQ multiplex PCR reads with MiXCR, one entry per CDR3 protein. The table shows 130,000 or so distinct CDR3 sequences, with roughly 89% occurring only once. Sequences were obtained from CD8+ T cells from PBMCs. These receptors came from a human donor with multiple sclerosis.

The chain has TRBV27 and TRBJ2-7; D is unclear. Per germline, CDR1 MNHEY and CDR2 SMNVEV (reference sequence). Trimming pared 3 bases from V and 2 bases from J, leaving 8 bases between. The CDR3 has 13 residues. CDR3 in DNA: TGTGCCAGCAGTTTGTCCGTAGCCTACGAGCAGTACTTC. Translating gives CASSLSVAYEQYF.

CDR3 in DNA: TGTGCCAGCAGCTTGGGGGACAGCGGAAAGGAGACCCAGTACTTC. Its translation: CASSLGDSGKETQYF. This chain connects TRBV5-6 to TRBJ2-5, with 7 bases lining up with TRBD1. V was clipped by 0 bases and J by 5 bases; unmatched bases: 7. CDR3 length equals 15 residues. Germline V gene lookup returns CDR1 SGHDT and CDR2 YYEEEE.

The gene calls are TRBV6-5 and TRBJ1-2; D may be TRBD1 (5 bases). The length of the CDR3 is 13 residues. The V and J ends lost 6 bases and 1 base respectively, with 9 bases between them. CDR1 is MNHEY and CDR2 is SVGAGI in the germline V gene. The CDR3 protein is CASSPRVNYGYTF. The DNA of the CDR3 is TGTGCCAGCAGCCCCAGGGTTAACTATGGCTACACCTTC.

A few counts support this clonotype. The chain joins TRBV11-2 to TRBJ2-2; 9 nucleotides agree with TRBD2. The trim removed 0 bases at V and 1 base at J, leaving 6 bases unmatched. Germline V gene data show CDR1 as SGHAT and CDR2 as FQNNGV. The CDR3 spans 18 residues. CDR3 region: CASSLDPSGTGNTGELFF. CDR3 bases: TGTGCCAGCAGCTTAGATCCTAGCGGGACGGGGAACACCGGGGAGCTGTTTTTT.

This clonotype was recorded once. The chain recombines TRBV20-1 with TRBJ2-1, with TRBD2 identical over 9 bases. The ends lost 6 bases at V and 5 bases at J; junction bases unmatched: 14. Germline CDR1 is DFQATT and CDR2 is SNEGSKA (reference sequence). The CDR3 contains 16 residues. The CDR3 loop is CSAPPWGLAGHNEQFF. CDR3 sequence (DNA): TGCAGTGCGCCCCCCTGGGGGCTAGCGGGGCACAATGAGCAGTTCTTC.

The rearrangement joins TRBV27 to TRBJ2-5; D is ambiguous. The ends were cut back, 3 bases at V and 2 bases at J, with 10 bases in the middle. The CDR3 runs to 14 residues. The V gene's germline CDR1 is MNHEY and CDR2 SMNVEV (reference sequence). CDR3 sequence: CASSFGLSQETQYF. The CDR3 DNA reads as TGTGCCAGCAGTTTTGGGCTCTCTCAAGAGACCCAGTACTTC.

The gene calls are TRBV9 and TRBJ2-7, with 9 nucleotides matching TRBD2. Germline CDR1 SGDLS, CDR2 YYNGEE. The CDR3 loop spans 15 amino acids. V lost 0 bases, J lost 2 bases, and 3 bases stayed unmatched. This CDR3 is CASSVGSGRPYEQYF. The CDR3 region has the DNA TGTGCCAGCAGCGTAGGTAGCGGGAGACCCTACGAGCAGTACTTC.

The rearrangement links TRBV5-1 to TRBJ2-2, with D possibly being TRBD1 (5 bases). The V and J ends lost 3 bases and 6 bases respectively, with 18 bases between them. Per the germline V gene, CDR1 is SGHRS and CDR2 is YFSETQ. The CDR3 extends over 16 amino acids. The CDR3 DNA reads TGCGCCAGCAGCTACTACGGACCTACAGGATCCGGGGAGCTGTTTTTT. Amino acids: CASSYYGPTGSGELFF. Variable domain in full (rest from reference TRBV5-1 and TRBJ2-2): KAGVTQTPRYLIKTRGQQVTLSCSPISGHRSVSWYQQTPGQGLQFLFEYFSETQRNKGNFPGRFSGRQFSNSRSEMNVSTLELGDSALYLCASSYYGPTGSGELFFGEGSRLTVL.

This rearrangement joins TRBV6-1 to TRBJ1-1; D gene ambiguous. Germline V gene data show CDR1 as MNHNS and CDR2 as SASEGT. Trimming took 3 bases from V and 1 from J, leaving 12 bases between them. This CDR3 spans 15 amino acids. CDR3 bases: TGTGCCAGCAGTGATCTGGGGAATCGGAACACTGAAGCTTTCTTT. Amino acid sequence: CASSDLGNRNTEAFF.

The chain couples TRBV5-4 to TRBJ2-7, with a weak D call TRBD2 (6 bases). Germline V gene data show CDR1 as SGHNT and CDR2 as YYREEE (reference sequence). V was cut by 4 bases and J by 7 bases, with 9 bases left in between. The CDR3 loop spans 11 amino acids. The CDR3 protein is CASSPGEEQYF. The CDR3 DNA is TGTGCCAGCAGCCCGGGAGAGGAGCAGTACTTC. Filled out from reference TRBV5-4 and TRBJ2-7, the complete variable domain reads ETGVTQSPTHLIKTRGQQVTLRCSSQSGHNTVSWYQQALGQGPQFIFQYYREEENGRGNFPPRFSGLQFPNYSSELNVNALELDDSALYLCASSPGEEQYFGPGTRLTVT.

The genes are TRBV2 and TRBJ2-3; D gene unclear. From germline, CDR1 is SNHLY and CDR2 FYNNEI. This CDR3 is 16 amino acids long. V gave up 4 bases and J gave up 0 bases, with 14 bases separating them. Here the CDR3 DNA reads TGTGCCAGCAGTGGATTCTCGTTTTTTAGCACAGATACGCAGTATTTT. It is translated as CASSGFSFFSTDTQYF.

This clonotype was picked up one time. The chain joins TRBV30 to TRBJ2-7; no clear D. V was trimmed by 3 bases and J by 5 bases, leaving 11 bases between them. The CDR3 runs 12 residues. The germline gives CDR1 GTSNPN, CDR2 SVGIG (reference sequence). The CDR3: CAWSRWGNEQYF. CDR3 bases: TGTGCCTGGAGCCGCTGGGGAAACGAGCAGTACTTC.

The rearrangement uses TRBV28 and TRBJ1-1; 9 bases align to TRBD1. The CDR3 sequence is 16 residues long. The ends lost 4 bases at V and 7 bases at J; junction bases unmatched: 13. Germline V gene lookup returns CDR1 MDHEN and CDR2 SYDVKM. CDR3 nucleotides: TGTGCCAGCAGTTCACATATCCTTCGGGACAGGGTTGAAGCTTTCTTT. It translates to CASSSHILRDRVEAFF.

The chain links TRBV7-9 to TRBJ2-1; TRBD2 is a possible D gene (6 bases). V was shortened by 5 bases and J by 0 bases, with 11 bases between the two germline ends. Germline values: CDR1 SEHNR, CDR2 FQNEAQ (reference sequence). CDR3 length: 15 residues. The CDR3 coding sequence is TGTGCCAGCAGCCGGGACGGGAGCTCCTACAATGAGCAGTTCTTC. Its translation is CASSRDGSSYNEQFF.

The chain joins TRBV7-8 to TRBJ2-3; D not resolved. The CDR3 runs to 13 residues. CDR1 and CDR2 (germline): SGHVS, FQNEAQ. Trimming left V 11 bases short and J 0 bases short, with 12 bases between. CDR3 sequence (DNA): TGTGCCGTATCGGATTCTAGCACAGATACGCAGTATTTT. Protein: CAVSDSSTDTQYF. The full variable domain, completed using reference TRBV7-8 and TRBJ2-3, is GAGVSQSPRYKVAKRGQDVALRCDPISGHVSLFWYQQALGQGPEFLTYFQNEAQLDKSGLPSDRFFAERPEGSVSTLKIQRTQQEDSAVYLCAVSDSSTDTQYFGPGTRLTVL.

The chain combines TRBV7-9 with TRBJ2-1; 8 nucleotides agree with TRBD2. V lost 5 bases to trimming and J lost 4 bases; unmatched junction nucleotides: 10. The germline V gene encodes CDR1 SEHNR and CDR2 FQNEAQ (reference sequence). The CDR3 extends over 16 amino acids. CDR3 coding DNA: TGTGCCAGCAGCCATAATAGCGGGACCGATTACAATGAGCAGTTCTTC. Its protein is CASSHNSGTDYNEQFF. The full variable domain, in which reference TRBV7-9 and TRBJ2-1 provide the parts outside the CDR3, is DTGVSQNPRHKITKRGQNVTFRCDPISEHNRLYWYRQTLGQGPEFLTYFQNEAQLEKSRLLSDRFSAERPKGSFSTLEIQRTEQGDSAMYLCASSHNSGTDYNEQFFGPGTRLTVL.

The chain has TRBV7-9 and TRBJ2-3, with D hard to call. Trimming cost V 6 bases and J 3 bases, with 19 bases left between them. In germline, CDR1 is SEHNR, CDR2 FQNEAQ (reference sequence). The length of the CDR3 is 16 residues. CDR3 DNA: TGTGCCAGCAGACCGCGGCTATCCGGAGATACAGATACGCAGTATTTT. Translation gives CASRPRLSGDTDTQYF.

J is TRBJ1-1 and V is TRBV7-2; the D is unclear. This CDR3 spans 16 amino acids. V dropped 8 bases and J dropped 1 base, with 20 bases sitting between them. Germline CDR1 reads SGHTA; CDR2 reads FQGNSA. The CDR3 sequence is CASPSPTGTSNTEAFF. For the CDR3, the DNA is TGTGCCAGCCCCTCCCCGACGGGCACTTCGAACACTGAAGCTTTCTTT.

This sequence joins TRBV5-6 and TRBJ1-5; D ambiguous. This CDR3 has 9 amino acids. Germline lookup yields CDR1 SGHDT and CDR2 YYEEEE. V was shortened by 5 bases and J by 8 bases, with 2 bases between the two germline ends. CDR3 protein: CASRKPQHF. CDR3 nucleotides: TGTGCCAGCAGAAAGCCCCAGCATTTT. The full variable domain, its missing parts supplied by reference TRBV5-6 and TRBJ1-5, is DAGVTQSPTHLIKTRGQQVTLRCSPKSGHDTVSWYQQALGQGPQFIFQYYEEEERQRGNFPDRFSGHQFPNYSSELNVNALLLGDSALYLCASRKPQHFGDGTRLSIL.